The 18 T cell receptor beta chains reported below all come from one sample, sequenced in a study of long-term antiretroviral therapy in people with HIV. Samples were assayed with immunoSEQ v3.0 at survey level. The protocol was immunoSEQ multiplex PCR, while the TCRdb copy is restricted to in-frame clones and leaves out a portion. The sample includes 40,000 or so clones, approximately 86% seen only once; the top ten take about 4%. The sample in question was unsorted PBMCs, obtained just before starting antiretroviral therapy. All receptors derive from a woman between 18 and 29 years old with HIV.

The rearrangement links TRBV7-2 to TRBJ2-2, with 11 nucleotides matching TRBD2. This CDR3 is built from 15 residues. Germline CDR1 SGHTA, CDR2 FQGNSA. With V trimmed by 5 bases and J by 6 bases, 5 bases remained unmatched. CDR3 nucleotide sequence: TGTGCCAGCAGCCAACTAGCGGGAGAGGCCGGGGAGCTGTTTTTT. It yields the protein CASSQLAGEAGELFF.

The chain is built from TRBV5-6 and TRBJ1-2; D uncertain. The V end lost 4 bases, the J end lost 7 bases, and 17 bases lay between the germline ends. Germline loops: CDR1 SGHDT, CDR2 YYEEEE. This CDR3 comprises 14 residues. CDR3 amino acids: CASSHWAFDGGYTF. In nucleotides, the CDR3 is TGTGCCAGCAGCCATTGGGCCTTCGATGGTGGCTACACCTTC.

The chain combines TRBV7-9 with TRBJ2-4, with a tentative D call TRBD2 (5 bases). The CDR3 covers 15 residues. Germline V CDR1 and CDR2: SEHNR, FQNEAQ (reference sequence). V lost 5 bases and J 0 bases, leaving 11 bases between the germline ends. For the CDR3, the DNA is TGTGCCAGCAGCCTAGGGAGACTAGCCAAAAACATTCAGTACTTC. Protein: CASSLGRLAKNIQYF.

V and J are TRBV9 and TRBJ1-2; the match to TRBD1 covers 7 bases. The germline CDR1 and CDR2 sequences are SGDLS and YYNGEE. Unmatched junction bases numbered 10, after V lost 4 bases and J lost 4 bases. CDR3 length: 15 amino acids. The CDR3 sequence: CASSYLEGAAYGYTF. The CDR3 nucleotides read TGTGCCAGCAGCTACCTCGAGGGGGCGGCCTATGGCTACACCTTC.

This chain joins TRBV6-5 and TRBJ2-7, with 9 nucleotides matching TRBD2. CDR1 is MNHEY and CDR2 is SVGAGI in the germline V gene. The V gene end was trimmed by 4 bases and the J gene end by 3 bases; junction bases not matched to a gene: 7. The CDR3 contains 15 residues. The CDR3 loop is CASSWASGDFYEQYF. CDR3 nucleotide sequence: TGTGCCAGCAGTTGGGCTAGCGGGGATTTCTACGAGCAGTACTTC.

J is TRBJ2-7 and V is TRBV5-4; 10 bases are a match to TRBD2. The V and J ends lost 3 bases and 5 bases, in that order; junction bases with no gene match: 8. Germline CDR1 SGHNT, CDR2 YYREEE (reference sequence). The CDR3 is 15 residues long. Here the CDR3 reads CASSSRFTSGNEQYF. Written as DNA, the CDR3 is TGTGCCAGCAGCTCCCGCTTTACTAGCGGGAACGAGCAGTACTTC.

The gene calls are TRBV15 and TRBJ2-7; maybe TRBD1 (6 bases). CDR1 and CDR2 from the germline V gene are LNHNV and YYDKDF (reference sequence). CDR3 length: 15 amino acids. V lost 0 bases, J lost 0 bases, and 9 bases lay in between. The CDR3 DNA reads TGTGCCACCAGCAGAGACAGGGGCAGCTCCTACGAGCAGTACTTC. Translating gives CATSRDRGSSYEQYF.

The rearrangement joins TRBV27 to TRBJ2-5, with D maybe TRBD2 (6 bases). CDR1 is MNHEY and CDR2 is SMNVEV in the germline V gene (reference sequence). The V end was cut by 5 bases, the J end by 10 bases, with 23 bases between. This CDR3 region has 15 residues. The CDR3: CASSLTWDLVGDQYF. CDR3 nucleotide sequence: TGTGCCAGCAGTCTAACTTGGGACTTGGTAGGGGACCAGTACTTC.

The chain links TRBV28 to TRBJ1-6; D may be TRBD1 (6 bases). V was clipped by 8 bases and J by 7 bases, with 12 bases between them. The germline V gene encodes CDR1 MDHEN and CDR2 SYDVKM. The CDR3 runs 13 residues. CDR3 bases: TGTGCCAGCTCCCGGGACACCAATTCACCCCTCCACTTT. It yields the protein CASSRDTNSPLHF.

The gene calls are TRBV28 and TRBJ1-1; TRBD1 matches at 7 bases. The length of the CDR3 is 15 residues. Germline values: CDR1 MDHEN, CDR2 SYDVKM. Trimming took 6 bases from V and 2 from J; bases not matched to a gene: 9. CDR3 in DNA: TGTGCCAGCAGATCACGAGGGACAGTAAACACTGAAGCTTTCTTT. Its protein product is CASRSRGTVNTEAFF. Full variable domain (rest looked up from reference TRBV28 and TRBJ1-1): DVKVTQSSRYLVKRTGEKVFLECVQDMDHENMFWYRQDPGLGLRLIYFSYDVKMKEKGDIPEGYSVSREKKERFSLILESASTNQTSMYLCASRSRGTVNTEAFFGQGTRLTVV.

The chain couples TRBV2 to TRBJ2-7; D uncertain. V shed 7 bases and J shed 4 bases, with 5 bases lying between them. This CDR3 has 10 amino acids. Germline CDR1 SNHLY, CDR2 FYNNEI. This chain's CDR3 is CASIGYEQYF. In DNA form, the CDR3 reads TGTGCCAGCATCGGTTACGAGCAGTACTTC.

The chain combines TRBV5-1 with TRBJ2-7; TRBD1 aligns across 8 bases. With V trimmed by 4 bases and J by 6 bases, 9 bases remained unmatched. Per the germline V gene, CDR1 is SGHRS and CDR2 is YFSETQ. The CDR3 is 14 amino acids. CDR3: CASSLSQGVREQYF. The CDR3 nucleotides are TGCGCCAGCAGCCTATCACAGGGGGTCCGCGAGCAGTACTTC. Using reference TRBV5-1 and TRBJ2-7 for the parts outside the CDR3, the full variable domain is KAGVTQTPRYLIKTRGQQVTLSCSPISGHRSVSWYQQTPGQGLQFLFEYFSETQRNKGNFPGRFSGRQFSNSRSEMNVSTLELGDSALYLCASSLSQGVREQYFGPGTRLTVT.

The V call is TRBV7-2, the J call TRBJ2-2; D gene ambiguous. The CDR3 sequence is 15 residues long. Germline loops: CDR1 SGHTA, CDR2 FQGNSA. Trimming removed 2 bases from V and 0 bases from J, with 7 bases in between. CDR3 protein: CASSLTTTNTGELFF. CDR3 DNA sequence: TGTGCCAGCAGCTTAACCACGACGAACACCGGGGAGCTGTTTTTT.

V usage is TRBV29-1 and J usage is TRBJ1-1; D perhaps matches TRBD1 (5 bases). Germline V gene lookup returns CDR1 SQVTM and CDR2 ANQGSEA. Trimming left V 6 bases short and J 0 bases short, with 11 bases between. The CDR3 has 13 amino acids. The CDR3 nucleotides read TGCAGCGTCTCCAGGGACCTGAACACTGAAGCTTTCTTT. Protein sequence: CSVSRDLNTEAFF.

V usage is TRBV7-9 and J usage is TRBJ2-7, with 10 bases fitting TRBD2. Germline assignment: CDR1 SEHNR and CDR2 FQNEAQ (reference sequence). The CDR3 is 15 residues long. Losses at the gene ends were 10 bases for V and 5 bases for J; bases not matched to a gene: 14. In DNA form, the CDR3 reads TGTGCCACCAAAACTTATAGCGGGAGGATCAACGAGCAGTACTTC. Its protein is CATKTYSGRINEQYF.

J is TRBJ1-2 and V is TRBV7-2; D is uncertain. The CDR3 has 13 amino acids. V was clipped by 1 base and J by 4 bases, with 7 bases between them. CDR1 and CDR2 (germline): SGHTA, FQGNSA. The CDR3, as DNA: TGTGCCAGCAGCTTAGAGGGTATCTATGGCTACACCTTC. Translating gives CASSLEGIYGYTF.

The J gene is TRBJ2-7, the V gene TRBV6-5; D may be TRBD1 (6 bases). Germline CDR1 is MNHEY and CDR2 is SVGAGI. Trimming cost V 6 bases and J 3 bases, with 18 bases left between them. The CDR3 totals 15 residues. DNA for the CDR3: TGTGCCAGCAGCCGTAGGGGCAGGGGCCTCTACGAGCAGTACTTC. Encoded protein: CASSRRGRGLYEQYF.

The DNA of the CDR3 is TGTGCCAGCAGCTTAGGGGGCCAGGACAGAGAGACCCAGTACTTC. Translated: CASSLGGQDRETQYF. This chain joins TRBV7-3 and TRBJ2-5, with TRBD1 as a possible D gene (6 bases). The CDR3 has 15 residues. Between the trimmed V and J ends, which lost 2 bases and 4 bases, there was a span of 14 bases. Germline V gene lookup returns CDR1 SGHTA and CDR2 FQGTGA.